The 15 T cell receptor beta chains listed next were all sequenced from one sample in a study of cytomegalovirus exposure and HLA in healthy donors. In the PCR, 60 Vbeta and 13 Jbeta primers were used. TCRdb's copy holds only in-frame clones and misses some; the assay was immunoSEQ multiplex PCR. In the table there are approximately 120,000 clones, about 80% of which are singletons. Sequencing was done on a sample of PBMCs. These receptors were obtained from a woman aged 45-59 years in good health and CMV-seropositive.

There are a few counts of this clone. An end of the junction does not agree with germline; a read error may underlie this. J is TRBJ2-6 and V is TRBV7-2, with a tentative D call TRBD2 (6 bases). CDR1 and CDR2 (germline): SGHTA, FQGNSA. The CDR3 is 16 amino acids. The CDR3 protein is CASSATGVSGANGLTF. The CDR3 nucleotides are TGTGCCAGCAGCGCCACGGGAGTCTCTGGGGCCAACGGCCTGACTTTC.

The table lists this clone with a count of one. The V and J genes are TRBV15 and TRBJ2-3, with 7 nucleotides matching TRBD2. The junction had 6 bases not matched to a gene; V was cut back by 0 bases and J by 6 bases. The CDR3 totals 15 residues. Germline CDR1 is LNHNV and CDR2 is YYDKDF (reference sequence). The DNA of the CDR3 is TGTGCCACCAGCAGAGAAGGAAAGGGAGGGGATACGCAGTATTTT. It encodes CATSREGKGGDTQYF.

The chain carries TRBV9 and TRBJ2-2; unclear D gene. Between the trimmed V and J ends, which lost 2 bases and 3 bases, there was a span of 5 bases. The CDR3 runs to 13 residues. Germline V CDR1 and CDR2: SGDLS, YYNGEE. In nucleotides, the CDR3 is TGTGCCAGCAGCGTCCAGTACACCGGGGAGCTGTTTTTT. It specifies CASSVQYTGELFF.

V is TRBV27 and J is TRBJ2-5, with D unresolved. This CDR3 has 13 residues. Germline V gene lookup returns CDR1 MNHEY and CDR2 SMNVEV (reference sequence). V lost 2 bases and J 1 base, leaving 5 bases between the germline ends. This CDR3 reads CASSLSPQETQYF. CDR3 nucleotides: TGTGCCAGCAGTTTAAGCCCCCAAGAGACCCAGTACTTC.

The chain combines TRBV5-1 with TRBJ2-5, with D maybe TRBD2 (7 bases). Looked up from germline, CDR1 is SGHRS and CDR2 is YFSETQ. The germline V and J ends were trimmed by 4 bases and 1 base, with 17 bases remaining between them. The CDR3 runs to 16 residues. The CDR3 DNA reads TGCGCCAGCAGCCCATTGGCGGGGGCCTCCCAAGAGACCCAGTACTTC. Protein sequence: CASSPLAGASQETQYF.

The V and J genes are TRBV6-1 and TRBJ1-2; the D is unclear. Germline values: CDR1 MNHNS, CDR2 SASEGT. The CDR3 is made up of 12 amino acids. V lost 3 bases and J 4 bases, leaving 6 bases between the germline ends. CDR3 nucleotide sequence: TGTGCCAGCAGTGACAGTTTCTATGGCTACACCTTC. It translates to CASSDSFYGYTF.

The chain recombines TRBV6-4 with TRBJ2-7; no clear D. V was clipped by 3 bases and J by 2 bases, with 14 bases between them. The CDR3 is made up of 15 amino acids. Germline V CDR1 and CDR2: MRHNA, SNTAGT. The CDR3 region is CASSECDSFPYEQYF. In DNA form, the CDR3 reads TGTGCCAGCAGTGAGTGTGACTCCTTCCCCTACGAGCAGTACTTC.

The CDR3 region has the DNA TGCGCCAGCAGGGGATCGCCGGGACAGGGGAGCACTGAAGCTTTCTTT. Translated, it gives CASRGSPGQGSTEAFF. J is TRBJ1-1 and V is TRBV5-1, with 10 bases identical to TRBD1. Germline-derived CDR1 and CDR2 are SGHRS and YFSETQ. Trimming took 5 bases from V and 4 from J; bases not matched to a gene: 11. The CDR3 runs to 16 residues.

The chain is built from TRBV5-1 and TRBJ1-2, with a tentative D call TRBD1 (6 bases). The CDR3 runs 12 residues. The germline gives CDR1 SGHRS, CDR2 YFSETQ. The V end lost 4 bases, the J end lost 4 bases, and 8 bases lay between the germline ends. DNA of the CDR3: TGCGCCAGCAGCGTGGACAGCTATGGCTACACCTTC. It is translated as CASSVDSYGYTF.

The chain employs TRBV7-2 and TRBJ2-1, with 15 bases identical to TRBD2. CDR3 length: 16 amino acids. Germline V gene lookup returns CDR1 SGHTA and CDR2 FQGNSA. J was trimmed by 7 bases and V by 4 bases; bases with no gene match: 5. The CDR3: CASSWTSGRAGNEQFF. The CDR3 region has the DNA TGTGCCAGCAGCTGGACTAGCGGGAGGGCCGGGAATGAGCAGTTCTTC. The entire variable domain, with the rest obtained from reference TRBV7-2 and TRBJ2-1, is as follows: GAGVSQSPSNKVTEKGKDVELRCDPISGHTALYWYRQSLGQGLEFLIYFQGNSAPDKSGLPSDRFSAERTGGSVSTLTIQRTQQEDSAVYLCASSWTSGRAGNEQFFGPGTRLTVL.

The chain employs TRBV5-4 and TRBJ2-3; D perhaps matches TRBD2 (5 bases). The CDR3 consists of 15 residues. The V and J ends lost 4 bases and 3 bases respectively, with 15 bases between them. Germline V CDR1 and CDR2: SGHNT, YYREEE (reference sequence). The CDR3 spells CASSSRAEATDTQYF. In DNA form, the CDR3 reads TGTGCCAGCAGCAGCCGAGCGGAAGCTACAGATACGCAGTATTTT.

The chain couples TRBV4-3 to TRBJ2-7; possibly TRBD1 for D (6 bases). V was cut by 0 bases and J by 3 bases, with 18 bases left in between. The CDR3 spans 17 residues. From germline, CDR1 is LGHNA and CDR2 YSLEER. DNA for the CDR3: TGCGCCAGCAGCCAAGAAGCCCTAGGGGGTCTTAACTACGAGCAGTACTTC. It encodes CASSQEALGGLNYEQYF.

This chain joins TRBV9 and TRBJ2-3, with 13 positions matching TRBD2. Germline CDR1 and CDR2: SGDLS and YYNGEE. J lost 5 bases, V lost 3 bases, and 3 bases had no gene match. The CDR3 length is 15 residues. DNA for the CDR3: TGTGCCAGCAGCGGACTAGCGGGAGGAATAGATACGCAGTATTTT. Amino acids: CASSGLAGGIDTQYF.

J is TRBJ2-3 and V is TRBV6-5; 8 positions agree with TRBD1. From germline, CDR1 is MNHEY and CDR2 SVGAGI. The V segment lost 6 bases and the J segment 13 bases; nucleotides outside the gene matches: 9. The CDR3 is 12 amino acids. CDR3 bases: TGTGCCAGCAGCCCCCCAGGGGGCAGGAAGTATTTT. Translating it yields CASSPPGGRKYF.

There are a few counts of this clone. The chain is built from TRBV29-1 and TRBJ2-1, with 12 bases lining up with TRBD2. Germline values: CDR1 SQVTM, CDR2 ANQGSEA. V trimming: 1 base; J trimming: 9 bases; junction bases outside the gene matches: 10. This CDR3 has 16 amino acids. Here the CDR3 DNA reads TGCAGCGTTGAAGCCCCCCCTAGCGGGAGGGGTGGTGAGCAGTTCTTC. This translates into CSVEAPPSGRGGEQFF.